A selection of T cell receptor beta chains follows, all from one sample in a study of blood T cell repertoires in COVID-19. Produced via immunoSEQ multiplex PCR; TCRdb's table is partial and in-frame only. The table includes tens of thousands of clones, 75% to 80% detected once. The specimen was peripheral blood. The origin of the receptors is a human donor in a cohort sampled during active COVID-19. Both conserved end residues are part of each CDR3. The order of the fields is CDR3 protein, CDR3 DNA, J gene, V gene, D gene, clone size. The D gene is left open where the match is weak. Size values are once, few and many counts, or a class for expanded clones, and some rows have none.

CASRGQSLPPLHF	TGTGCCAGCCGGGGACAGTCTCTACCACCCCTCCACTTT	TRBJ1-6	TRBV19	TRBD1	once
CATSTPIRSTDTQYF	TGTGCCACCAGCACCCCGATCAGGAGCACAGATACGCAGTATTTT	TRBJ2-3	TRBV15	-	-
CAITGDTTDTQYF	TGTGCCATCACAGGTGATACCACAGATACGCAGTATTTT	TRBJ2-3	TRBV10-3	-	-
CASSFLGAGAQHF	TGTGCCAGCAGTTTTCTGGGGGCGGGGGCCCAGCATTTT	TRBJ1-5	TRBV28	-	-
CASSSLAGGGNEQFF	TGTGCCAGCAGTTCACTAGCGGGGGGAGGGAATGAGCAGTTCTTC	TRBJ2-1	TRBV6-2/TRBV6-3	TRBD2	-
CASSFTSYYEQYF	TGTGCCAGCAGCTTCACTAGTTACTACGAGCAGTACTTC	TRBJ2-7	TRBV7-9	-	-
CASSAIPRNNEQFF	TGTGCCAGCAGCGCAATTCCTAGAAACAATGAGCAGTTCTTC	TRBJ2-1	TRBV3-1/TRBV3-2	-	-
CASSYSGSTEAFF	TGTGCCAGCAGTTACTCCGGGTCCACTGAAGCTTTCTTT	TRBJ1-1	TRBV6-6	-	-
CASSSLGTGGRRDTQYF	TGTGCCAGCAGTTCCTTGGGGACGGGGGGCCGAAGAGATACGCAGTATTTT	TRBJ2-3	TRBV28	-	once
CASSVLQGGITEAFF	TGTGCCAGCAGTGTTCTACAGGGGGGTATCACTGAAGCTTTCTTT	TRBJ1-1	TRBV6-2/TRBV6-3	TRBD1	-
CASSPGAGGSYEQYF	TGTGCCAGCAGCCCTGGGGCGGGAGGATCCTACGAGCAGTACTTC	TRBJ2-7	TRBV11-2	TRBD2	-
CASSLVTAREQFF	TGTGCCAGCAGCTTAGTAACAGCAAGGGAGCAGTTCTTC	TRBJ2-1	TRBV13	-	-
CSARERLREYF	TGCAGTGCTAGAGAGAGATTGAGGGAGTACTTC	TRBJ2-7	TRBV20-1	-	few
CASSPATSTYEQYF	TGTGCCAGCTCACCAGCTACGAGCACCTACGAGCAGTACTTC	TRBJ2-7	TRBV18	-	-
CASSGGGGETQYF	TGTGCCAGCAGTGGAGGGGGTGGTGAGACCCAGTACTTC	TRBJ2-5	TRBV2	-	once
CASSLFGTGGHGYTF	TGTGCCAGCAGCTTGTTCGGGACAGGGGGCCATGGCTACACCTTC	TRBJ1-2	TRBV5-4	TRBD1	once
CASGRETQYF	TGTGCCAGCGGTAGAGAGACCCAGTACTTC	TRBJ2-5	TRBV2	-	-
CASSLGASGANVLTF	TGCGCCAGCAGCTTGGGGGCGTCTGGGGCCAACGTCCTGACTTTC	TRBJ2-6	TRBV5-1	-	-
CASSYQVRGREQYF	TGTGCCAGCAGTTACCAAGTAAGAGGGCGCGAGCAGTACTTC	TRBJ2-7	TRBV6-5	-	-
CASSLISGGSGQFF	TGTGCCAGCAGTTTAATTTCAGGGGGCTCGGGGCAGTTCTTC	TRBJ2-1	TRBV27	TRBD1	-
CASRVGGGEQFF	TGTGCCAGCAGGGTTGGCGGAGGTGAGCAGTTCTTC	TRBJ2-1	TRBV6-5	-	-
CASSLVVMWGLETQYF	TGTGCCAGCAGCTTAGTCGTAATGTGGGGGCTGGAGACCCAGTACTTC	TRBJ2-5	TRBV7-9	-	once
CASSESGMIYEQYF	TGTGCCAGCAGCGAGAGCGGGATGATCTACGAGCAGTACTTC	TRBJ2-7	TRBV7-2	TRBD2	-
CASSQSDRGPYGYTF	TGTGCCAGCAGCCAATCCGACAGGGGCCCCTATGGCTACACCTTC	TRBJ1-2	TRBV3-1/TRBV3-2	TRBD1	-
CASSVAGGGHEQFF	TGTGCCAGCAGCGTAGCGGGAGGTGGGCATGAGCAGTTCTTC	TRBJ2-1	TRBV9	TRBD2	-
CASSRDRSSYNSPLHF	TGTGCCAGCAGTCGGGACAGGAGCTCCTATAATTCACCCCTCCACTTT	TRBJ1-6	TRBV2	TRBD1	few
CASSPISGGETQYF	TGTGCCAGCAGCCCCATCTCGGGGGGAGAGACCCAGTACTTC	TRBJ2-5	TRBV11-2	TRBD2	once
CASSDRRLGSSNYGYTF	TGTGCCAGCAGCGACCGCAGGTTAGGGAGTTCTAACTATGGCTACACCTTC	TRBJ1-2	TRBV7-8	-	-
CASSLVSTDTQYF	TGTGCCAGCAGCCTCGTAAGCACAGATACGCAGTATTTT	TRBJ2-3	TRBV4-2	-	few
CAQGIGVFDGYGYTF	TGTGCCCAGGGTATAGGGGTTTTTGACGGCTATGGCTACACCTTC	TRBJ1-2	TRBV30	-	-
CASSPDTNTEAFF	TGTGCCAGCAGCCCGGACACGAACACTGAAGCTTTCTTT	TRBJ1-1	TRBV3-1/TRBV3-2	-	-
CASSTGTGGDEQYF	TGTGCCAGCAGCACCGGGACAGGGGGCGACGAGCAGTACTTC	TRBJ2-7	TRBV6-5	TRBD1	-
CASSLDWVLGSEQFF	TGTGCCAGCAGCTTAGATTGGGTGCTTGGGAGTGAGCAGTTCTTC	TRBJ2-1	TRBV11-2	-	-
CASSFGPGQNTGELFF	TGCGCCAGCAGCTTCGGACCGGGACAGAACACCGGGGAGCTGTTTTTT	TRBJ2-2	TRBV5-1	-	-
CASSSTSGGASEQFF	TGTGCCAGCAGCTCGACTAGCGGGGGGGCGAGTGAGCAGTTCTTC	TRBJ2-1	TRBV7-3	TRBD2	-
CASSIAGVGYTF	TGTGCCAGCAGCATAGCGGGGGTTGGCTACACCTTC	TRBJ1-2	TRBV3-1/TRBV3-2	-	once
CASSLVGLAGSGYTGELFF	TGCGCCAGCAGCTTGGTAGGACTAGCGGGAAGTGGGTACACCGGGGAGCTGTTTTTT	TRBJ2-2	TRBV5-1	TRBD2	-
CAISESQFNQPQHF	TGTGCCATCAGTGAGTCACAGTTCAATCAGCCCCAGCATTTT	TRBJ1-5	TRBV10-3	-	once
CASSPLAGRAEQYF	TGTGCCAGCAGTCCACTAGCGGGACGGGCCGAGCAGTACTTC	TRBJ2-7	TRBV28	TRBD2	once
CATSGSGLYNEQFF	TGTGCCACCAGTGGGAGCGGACTCTACAATGAGCAGTTCTTC	TRBJ2-1	TRBV24-1	-	-
CASSISGRDYGELFF	TGTGCCAGTAGTATAAGCGGGAGAGATTACGGGGAGCTGTTTTTT	TRBJ2-2	TRBV19	TRBD2	few